These T cell receptor beta chains were read from a single sample in a study of T cells after posttransplantation cyclophosphamide. Here immunoSEQ multiplex PCR was the method, and the copy in TCRdb shows in-frame clones only, minus some. Of 20,000 or so clones listed, 70% to 80% are singletons. The sequences come from PBMCs, collected after an allogeneic stem cell transplant with post-transplant cyclophosphamide. The receptors derive from a male patient aged 30 to 39 who received an allogeneic stem cell transplant from a related donor, was CMV-positive, and had acute GVHD only. Among the T cells, some may be from the graft donor. Both conserved end residues are part of each CDR3. Each record gives: V gene, CDR3 protein.

V: TRBV5-4; CDR3: CASSYLGTSGDEQFF
V: TRBV6-6; CDR3: CASTGTTYEQYF
V: TRBV4-2; CDR3: CASSQETSGGTEQFF
V: TRBV7-6; CDR3: CASSRMSRDRGGEQYF
V: TRBV6-1; CDR3: CARRESGNYGYTF
V: TRBV4-2; CDR3: CASSQDPPTGTSGGTDTQYF
V: TRBV7-2; CDR3: CASSVSDRVLYGYTF
V: TRBV7-2; CDR3: CASSFDRGRETQYF
V: TRBV18; CDR3: CASSPSPVGDSPLHF
V: TRBV6-1; CDR3: CASNPATNTQYF
V: TRBV9; CDR3: CASSVGVAFYNEQFF
V: TRBV30; CDR3: CAWRGQMNTEAFF
V: TRBV15; CDR3: CATSRPRQGVTF
V: TRBV5-6; CDR3: CASGRAGTEGEKLFF
V: TRBV18; CDR3: CASSPPQTGGLSSYNEQFF
V: TRBV18; CDR3: CASSPTKDRGTNEKLFF
V: TRBV28; CDR3: CASRHLGTGVGQPQHF
V: TRBV7-3; CDR3: CASSTSGATSGELFF
V: TRBV11-1; CDR3: CASSRTSGAKDTQYF
V: TRBV5-5; CDR3: CASRFWTDTDTQYF
V: TRBV5-1; CDR3: CASSLATGLSSYEQYF
V: TRBV7-6; CDR3: CASSLGGQGGELFF
V: TRBV7-2; CDR3: CASSRDRAKNSPLHF
V: TRBV5-6; CDR3: CASSRMGGRYTEAFF
V: TRBV11-1; CDR3: CASRREGRFTDTQYF
V: TRBV14; CDR3: CASSQRTGVRNTIYF
V: TRBV11-2; CDR3: CASSLDRWQFF
V: TRBV19; CDR3: CASSRRAGSGNTIYF
V: TRBV11-2; CDR3: CASSFGGQGKQYF
V: TRBV5-5; CDR3: CASSFGRLVGGSNEQFF
V: TRBV5-1; CDR3: CASSSLSTGADTEAFF
V: TRBV4-3; CDR3: CASSQDSSAGGGRTQYF
V: TRBV4-2; CDR3: CASSRTGEPRVTDTQYF
V: TRBV5-1; CDR3: CASSLEPSGQTNYGYTF
V: TRBV4-2; CDR3: CASSFGQGAPEQYF
V: TRBV27; CDR3: CASSTTGSSTEAFF
V: TRBV5-1; CDR3: CASSPGTGNTEAFF
V: TRBV7-9; CDR3: CASSIAGHRDRGRNEQFF
V: TRBV7-9; CDR3: CASRFAIHRGSTDTQYF
V: TRBV4-2; CDR3: CASSQDWSGGNQPQHF
V: TRBV11-2; CDR3: CASSSLKSGGAPQYF
V: TRBV19; CDR3: CASSNLPTYKRQGMHQPQHF
V: TRBV2; CDR3: CASSVQGTTGELFF
V: TRBV6-5; CDR3: CASSRGAGGTDTQYF
V: TRBV11-2; CDR3: CASSSGTGHNSPLHF
V: TRBV4-2; CDR3: CASSPGQGNQPQHF
V: TRBV11-1; CDR3: CASSLGRGTEAFF
V: TRBV7-9; CDR3: CASSLASGGADGANVLTF
V: TRBV7-2; CDR3: CASSTSGSGELFF
V: TRBV27; CDR3: CASSLDRWNYEQYF
V: TRBV5-4; CDR3: CASSSTGASYEQYF
V: TRBV4-3; CDR3: CASSLGLYQTDTQYF
V: TRBV18; CDR3: CASSPRDSANYGYTF
V: TRBV6-1; CDR3: CASTFMTETGELFF
V: TRBV19; CDR3: CASSSDIPYGYTF
V: TRBV28; CDR3: CASSLEGAGYGYTF
V: TRBV9; CDR3: CASSGGLGAGSGEQYF
V: TRBV27; CDR3: CASILTGDTKSPLHF
V: TRBV11-3; CDR3: CASSLGAAGAGTDTQYF
V: TRBV29-1; CDR3: CSGSQGAGTEAFF